This T cell receptor (beta chain) was recorded in a study of T cell responses to AZD1222 COVID-19 vaccine. The data were produced by immunoSEQ multiplex PCR, yet TCRdb's version contains in-frame clones alone and is incomplete. The table lists 150,000 or so clones, 91% of them singletons. Germline values: CDR1 SGHTA, CDR2 FQGNSA. Trimming pared 0 bases from V and 8 bases from J, leaving 11 bases between. This CDR3 contains 15 residues. The clonotype was recovered from an adult in good health. The chain combines TRBV7-2 with TRBJ1-6; a weak D match, TRBD1 (6 bases). The input for sequencing was peripheral blood, taken on day 0 of AZD1222 vaccination. As DNA, the CDR3 is TGTGCCAGCAGCTTAGCGGGGGGGGCTGATTCACCCCTCCACTTT. It encodes CASSLAGGADSPLHF. Complete variable domain (other parts from reference TRBV7-2 and TRBJ1-6): GAGVSQSPSNKVTEKGKDVELRCDPISGHTALYWYRQSLGQGLEFLIYFQGNSAPDKSGLPSDRFSAERTGGSVSTLTIQRTQQEDSAVYLCASSLAGGADSPLHFGNGTRLTVT.